This note documents a single TCR beta chain sequence. Its specificity is unknown. Once RNA had been extracted, it was reverse transcribed into cDNA to act as the sequencing template. The assay was immunoSEQ multiplex PCR, and TCRdb's table has in-frame clones only and misses some. This sample yields about 20,000 clones, of which about 70% are seen a single time; approximately 6.1% belongs to the top ten. Researchers gathered lesional scalp punch biopsies and peripheral blood from patients with alopecia areata. The data derive from a study of CD8+ T cells in alopecia areata. Study context: Treated patients received oral tofacitinib, 5 to 10 mg twice daily. Findings and limits, study-wide: Scalp lesions, especially in alopecia totalis/universalis, had higher clonality than normal scalp.

The V and J ends lost 0 bases and 4 bases, in that order; junction bases with no gene match: 3. The length of the CDR3 is 14 residues. The germline V gene encodes CDR1 SGHRS and CDR2 YFSETQ. V is TRBV5-1 and J is TRBJ2-7, with 8 bases identical to TRBD1. Specimen: skin, collected at week 0. The receptor comes from a human donor with alopecia areata. CDR3 protein: CASSLARDRYEQYF. CDR3 coding DNA: TGCGCCAGCAGCTTGGCCCGGGACAGGTACGAGCAGTACTTC.